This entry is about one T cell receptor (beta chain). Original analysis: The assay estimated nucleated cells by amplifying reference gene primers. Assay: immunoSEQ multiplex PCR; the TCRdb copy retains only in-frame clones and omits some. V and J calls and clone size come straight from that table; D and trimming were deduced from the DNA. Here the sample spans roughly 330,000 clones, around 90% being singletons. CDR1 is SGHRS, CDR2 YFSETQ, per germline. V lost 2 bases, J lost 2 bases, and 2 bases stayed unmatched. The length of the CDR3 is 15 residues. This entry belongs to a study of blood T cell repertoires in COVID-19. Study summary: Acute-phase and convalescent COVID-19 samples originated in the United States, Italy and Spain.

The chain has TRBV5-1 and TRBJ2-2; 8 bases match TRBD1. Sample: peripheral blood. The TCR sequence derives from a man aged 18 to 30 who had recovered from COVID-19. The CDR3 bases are TGCGCCAGCAGCTTAACAGGGGGTAACACCGGGGAGCTGTTTTTT. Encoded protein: CASSLTGGNTGELFF.